Listed below are T cell receptor beta chains from one sample, sequenced in a study of blood T cell repertoires in COVID-19. The table came from immunoSEQ multiplex PCR; TCRdb's copy has only in-frame clones and leaves some out. The sample carries around 210,000 clones, approximately 85% recorded once. The sequenced sample consisted of peripheral blood. Receptors originate from a man aged 50 to 60 with COVID-19, enrolled during active disease. The CDR3 runs from the conserved cysteine through the conserved F or W. A D gene is named only where the DNA matches it firmly. A row's size may be missing; if present it is once, few, many or a size class.

length	size	J	D	V	CDR3	DNA
11	-	TRBJ2-1	-	TRBV6-2/TRBV6-3	CASSPGDEQFF	TGTGCCAGCAGCCCAGGGGATGAGCAGTTCTTC
14	-	TRBJ2-5	TRBD2	TRBV15	CATSGGRWQETQYF	TGTGCCACAAGCGGGGGCCGATGGCAAGAGACCCAGTACTTC
15	-	TRBJ2-5	TRBD1	TRBV6-5	CASRQKGQGVETQYF	TGTGCCAGCAGACAAAAGGGACAGGGGGTAGAGACCCAGTACTTC
14	-	TRBJ1-1	-	TRBV5-1	CASSLGRQNTEAFF	TGCGCCAGCAGCTTAGGGAGGCAGAACACTGAAGCTTTCTTT
18	-	TRBJ1-4	TRBD1	TRBV19	CASSIRQGAIATNEKLFF	TGTGCCAGTAGTATACGACAGGGGGCCATTGCAACTAATGAAAAACTGTTTTTT
14	-	TRBJ2-3	TRBD1	TRBV7-3	CASSLELTGGTQYF	TGTGCCAGCAGCTTAGAATTGACAGGGGGTACGCAGTATTTT
15	-	TRBJ1-1	TRBD1	TRBV4-2	CASSQYTGGNTEAFF	TGTGCCAGCAGCCAATATACAGGGGGAAACACTGAAGCTTTCTTT
15	-	TRBJ2-5	TRBD2	TRBV10-2	CASSESAGGIETQYF	TGCGCCAGCAGTGAATCTGCCGGGGGGATAGAGACCCAGTACTTC
15	-	TRBJ1-4	-	TRBV3-1/TRBV3-2	CASSQDWRGREKLFF	TGTGCCAGCAGCCAAGATTGGAGGGGTCGCGAAAAACTGTTTTTT
16	-	TRBJ1-3	-	TRBV5-6	CASSPLGGVSGNTIYF	TGTGCCAGCAGCCCCCTCGGGGGGGTTTCTGGAAACACCATATATTTT
14	-	TRBJ2-5	-	TRBV10-3	CAISEFGVQETQYF	TGTGCCATCAGTGAGTTCGGGGTCCAAGAGACCCAGTACTTC
16	-	TRBJ2-3	TRBD2	TRBV4-1	CASSPSSGGLTDTQYF	TGCGCCAGCAGCCCCTCTAGCGGGGGCCTCACAGATACGCAGTATTTT
13	-	TRBJ2-2	-	TRBV14	CASSQWPGGELFF	TGTGCCAGCAGCCAGTGGCCGGGCGGGGAGCTGTTTTTT
16	-	TRBJ1-4	-	TRBV4-2	CASSQAGTGLNEKLFF	TGTGCCAGCAGCCAAGCAGGCACAGGGCTAAATGAAAAACTGTTTTTT
17	-	TRBJ2-1	TRBD1	TRBV5-1	CASSLVAGTGGMNEQFF	TGCGCCAGCAGCTTGGTGGCCGGGACAGGGGGGATGAATGAGCAGTTCTTC
14	-	TRBJ1-5	-	TRBV6-5	CASSPVLSNQPQHF	TGTGCCAGCAGCCCCGTACTTAGCAATCAGCCCCAGCATTTT
15	few	TRBJ1-1	-	TRBV18	CASSTTGAGYTEAFF	TGTGCCAGCTCAACGACAGGCGCTGGGTACACTGAAGCTTTCTTT
15	-	TRBJ2-1	TRBD1	TRBV9	CASSGKQGVYNEQFF	TGTGCCAGCAGCGGGAAACAGGGGGTCTACAATGAGCAGTTCTTC
13	-	TRBJ1-1	-	TRBV30	CAWSTGVRTEAFF	TGTGCCTGGAGTACCGGGGTTCGGACTGAAGCTTTCTTT
15	-	TRBJ1-5	TRBD1	TRBV5-5	CASRPDRASNQPQHF	TGTGCCAGCAGGCCTGACAGGGCTAGCAATCAGCCCCAGCATTTT
18	once	TRBJ1-4	-	TRBV9	CASSATRDPEGGYEKLFF	TGTGCCAGCAGCGCAACCCGGGACCCCGAGGGGGGGTATGAAAAACTGTTTTTT
11	-	TRBJ1-1	-	TRBV29-1	CSTGLWTEAFF	TGCAGCACTGGACTCTGGACTGAAGCTTTCTTT
13	-	TRBJ2-5	TRBD1	TRBV12-3/TRBV12-4	CASSPGGQETQYF	TGTGCCAGCAGTCCAGGGGGCCAAGAGACCCAGTACTTC
13	-	TRBJ1-2	-	TRBV5-4	CASSIPANYGYTF	TGTGCCAGCAGCATCCCGGCTAACTATGGCTACACCTTC
15	-	TRBJ2-7	TRBD1	TRBV27	CASSLKQGAVYEQYF	TGTGCCAGCAGTTTAAAACAGGGGGCGGTTTACGAGCAGTACTTC
14	-	TRBJ2-7	TRBD2	TRBV11-3	CASSSGTSGYEQYF	TGTGCCAGCAGTTCCGGGACTAGCGGCTACGAGCAGTACTTC
17	once	TRBJ1-5	-	TRBV14	CASSRDFRGYSNQPQHF	TGTGCCAGCAGCCGAGACTTCAGGGGATATAGCAATCAGCCCCAGCATTTT
15	-	TRBJ1-1	TRBD1	TRBV5-4	CASSSGGQGETEAFF	TGTGCCAGCAGCTCAGGGGGACAGGGCGAGACTGAAGCTTTCTTT
15	-	TRBJ1-2	-	TRBV4-1	CASSRSGEVNYGYTF	TGCGCCAGCAGCCGGTCGGGAGAGGTGAACTATGGCTACACCTTC
15	-	TRBJ1-2	-	TRBV4-1	CASSQGRGGHYGYTF	TGCGCCAGCAGCCAAGGACGCGGAGGGCACTATGGCTACACCTTC
15	few	TRBJ2-7	TRBD1	TRBV4-3	CASSQGVGTGYEQYF	TGCGCCAGCAGCCAAGGTGTTGGGACAGGCTACGAGCAGTACTTC
16	-	TRBJ2-1	TRBD2	TRBV15	CATSKKRGGKNNEQFF	TGTGCCACCAGCAAGAAGCGGGGGGGCAAGAACAATGAGCAGTTCTTC
17	-	TRBJ2-3	TRBD2	TRBV7-3	CASSLMSRTSHTDTQYF	TGTGCCAGCAGCTTAATGTCTCGGACTAGCCACACAGATACGCAGTATTTT
14	-	TRBJ1-6	TRBD1	TRBV5-5	CASSLGQGNSPLHF	TGTGCCAGCAGCTTGGGACAGGGAAATTCACCCCTCCACTTT
14	-	TRBJ2-1	-	TRBV18	CASSQTDARTGQFF	TGTGCCAGCTCACAGACAGACGCAAGAACCGGGCAGTTCTTC
14	once	TRBJ2-7	TRBD1	TRBV9	CASSTGQGSYEQYF	TGTGCCAGCAGCACGGGACAGGGCTCCTACGAGCAGTACTTC
17	few	TRBJ1-4	-	TRBV19	CASSIPTLGATNEKLFF	TGTGCCAGTAGTATCCCCACTCTAGGCGCAACTAATGAAAAACTGTTTTTT
16	few	TRBJ1-5	-	TRBV9	CASRKTNRISNQPQHF	TGTGCCAGCAGGAAAACAAACAGGATTAGCAATCAGCCCCAGCATTTT
14	once	TRBJ1-5	-	TRBV27	CASSHRDSNQPQHF	TGTGCCAGCAGCCACAGGGATAGCAATCAGCCCCAGCATTTT
15	-	TRBJ2-2	-	TRBV18	CASSPPSVNTGELFF	TGTGCCAGCTCACCACCGTCAGTGAACACCGGGGAGCTGTTTTTT
16	-	TRBJ1-5	TRBD1	TRBV18	CASSIQGKGSNQPQHF	TGTGCCAGCTCAATACAGGGGAAGGGGAGCAATCAGCCCCAGCATTTT
14	-	TRBJ1-2	TRBD1	TRBV25-1	CASSAQDRGVGYTF	TGTGCCAGCAGTGCCCAGGACAGGGGCGTAGGCTACACCTTC
17	once	TRBJ1-2	-	TRBV5-1	CASSLKESFAGNYGYTF	TGCGCCAGCAGCCTAAAGGAGAGTTTTGCTGGAAACTATGGCTACACCTTC
14	-	TRBJ1-1	-	TRBV4-3	CASSQDRGDSEAFF	TGCGCCAGCAGCCAAGACAGAGGCGACAGTGAAGCTTTCTTT
14	-	TRBJ1-2	TRBD1	TRBV4-2	CASSPRDSVYGYTF	TGTGCCAGCAGCCCCCGGGACAGCGTCTATGGCTACACCTTC
14	-	TRBJ1-5	TRBD1	TRBV6-5	CASSSGQPNQPQHF	TGTGCCAGCAGTTCGGGACAGCCAAATCAGCCCCAGCATTTT
15	-	TRBJ2-1	TRBD1	TRBV7-2	CASSKGQGGYNEQFF	TGTGCCAGCAGCAAAGGACAGGGGGGCTACAATGAGCAGTTCTTC
14	-	TRBJ1-4	-	TRBV5-1	CASGRDTGNEKLFF	TGCGCCAGCGGTAGGGACACAGGGAATGAAAAACTGTTTTTT
14	-	TRBJ1-5	-	TRBV7-9	CASSEQGGNQPQHF	TGTGCCAGCAGCGAACAGGGCGGCAATCAGCCCCAGCATTTT
14	-	TRBJ1-1	-	TRBV6-5	CASKQGAPNTEAFF	TGTGCCAGCAAACAGGGTGCACCGAACACTGAAGCTTTCTTT
17	-	TRBJ1-5	TRBD1	TRBV12-5	CASGLGLGTGSNQPQHF	TGTGCTAGTGGTTTGGGTCTGGGGACAGGCAGCAATCAGCCCCAGCATTTT
13	once	TRBJ1-5	-	TRBV2	CASNFEAYQPQHF	TGTGCCAGTAATTTTGAAGCCTATCAGCCCCAGCATTTT